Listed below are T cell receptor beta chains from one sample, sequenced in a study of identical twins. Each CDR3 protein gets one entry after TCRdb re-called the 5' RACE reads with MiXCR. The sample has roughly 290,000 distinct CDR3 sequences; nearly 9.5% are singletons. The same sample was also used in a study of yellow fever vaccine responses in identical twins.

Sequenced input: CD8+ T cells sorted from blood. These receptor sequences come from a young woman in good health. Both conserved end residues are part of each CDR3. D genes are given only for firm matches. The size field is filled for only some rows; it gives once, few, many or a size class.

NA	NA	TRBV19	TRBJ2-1	CASSIVPTNEQFF	TGTGCCAGTAGTATAGTTCCGACCAATGAGCAGTTCTTC
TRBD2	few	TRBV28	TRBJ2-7	CASQTPPSGSYEQYF	TGTGCCAGCCAAACCCCCCCTAGCGGGTCCTACGAGCAGTACTTC
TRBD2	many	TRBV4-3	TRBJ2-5	CASSQDLGLAGVETQYF	TGCGCCAGCAGCCAAGATTTGGGACTAGCGGGAGTGGAGACCCAGTACTTC
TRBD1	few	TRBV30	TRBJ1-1	CAWSGGTGNTEAFF	TGTGCCTGGAGTGGTGGGACAGGCAACACTGAAGCTTTCTTT
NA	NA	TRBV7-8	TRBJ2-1	CASSLGESYNEQFF	TGTGCCAGCAGCTTAGGAGAATCCTACAATGAGCAGTTCTTC
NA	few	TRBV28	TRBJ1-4	CASSLSPVGEKLFF	TGTGCCAGCAGTTTATCTCCGGTCGGTGAAAAACTGTTTTTT
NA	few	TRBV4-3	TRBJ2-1	CASSQDTVGEQFF	TGCGCCAGCAGCCAAGATACCGTAGGTGAGCAGTTCTTC
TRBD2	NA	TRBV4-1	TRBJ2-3	CASSQDLDGLAESLSTDTQYF	TGCGCCAGCAGCCAAGATCTGGATGGACTAGCGGAGTCATTAAGCACAGATACGCAGTATTTT
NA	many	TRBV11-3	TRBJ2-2	CASSLDRASRTGELFF	TGTGCCAGCAGCTTAGATAGGGCCTCTAGGACCGGGGAGCTGTTTTTT
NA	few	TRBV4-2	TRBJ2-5	CASSQDPAGSSSKETQYF	TGTGCCAGCAGCCAAGATCCGGCGGGATCGTCTTCTAAAGAGACCCAGTACTTC
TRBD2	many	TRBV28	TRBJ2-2	CASSPGGLNTGELFF	TGTGCCAGCAGCCCCGGGGGGTTGAACACCGGGGAGCTGTTTTTT
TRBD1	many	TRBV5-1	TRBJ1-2	CASSLEAGTAYGYTF	TGCGCCAGCAGCTTGGAGGCCGGGACAGCTTATGGCTACACCTTC
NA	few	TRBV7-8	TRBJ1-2	CASSPVAGVPYYGYTF	TGTGCCAGCAGCCCCGTGGCAGGGGTTCCCTACTATGGCTACACCTTC